This passage covers 31 T cell receptor beta chains from one sample sequenced in a study of blood T cells in healthy people across ages. Alongside a J-beta primer mix, a sample-barcoded 5' primer served in a second PCR lasting roughly 7 to 11 cycles. TCRdb ran MiXCR on the 5' RACE reads and lists one entry per CDR3 protein. The table shows about 1.7 million distinct CDR3 sequences, with under 30% occurring only once. Sequencing was performed on blood. These receptors all come from a woman between 25 and 40 years old in good health.

As concerns this clonotype: One base away lies a much larger clone, so this may be a sequencing read error. This chain connects TRBV4-3 to TRBJ2-1, with D perhaps TRBD1 or TRBD2 (6 bases each). CDR3 length: 13 residues. Germline CDR1 LGHNA, CDR2 YSLEER. Written as DNA, the CDR3 is TGCGCCAGCATCCAAGGGGGGAACGGTGAGCAGTTCTTC. This translates into CASIQGGNGEQFF.

Note on this clonotype: One base away lies a much larger clone, so this may be a sequencing read error. The genes are TRBV6-2 or TRBV6-3 and TRBJ2-1, with D maybe TRBD2 (6 bases). The CDR3 loop spans 13 amino acids. CDR1 MNHEY and CDR2 SVGEGT come from the germline V gene. The V end was cut by 5 bases, the J end by 13 bases, with 18 bases between. The CDR3 region has the DNA TGTGCCAGCAGTGACGGGGGTTTGGAGACCCAGTTCTTC. Amino acids: CASSDGGLETQFF.

This clonotype was counted a few times. The J gene is TRBJ1-1, the V gene TRBV20-1, with a tentative D call TRBD1 (6 bases). V was pared by 1 base and J by 6 bases, with 12 bases between. CDR1 is DFQATT and CDR2 is SNEGSKA in the germline V gene (reference sequence). The CDR3 contains 13 residues. CDR3 in DNA: TGCAGTGCTAGAGCGCCAGGGGACGCTGAAGCTTTCTTT. It is translated as CSARAPGDAEAFF.

The gene calls are TRBV20-1 and TRBJ2-7; TRBD1 aligns across 7 bases. CDR3 size: 15 residues. Germline V gene lookup returns CDR1 DFQATT and CDR2 SNEGSKA (reference sequence). V was pared by 1 base and J by 3 bases, with 9 bases of the junction left unmatched. The CDR3 coding sequence is TGCAGTGCTAGAGGGTCCGGGACAGCATTCTACGAGCAGTACTTC. Translation: CSARGSGTAFYEQYF.

The V and J genes are TRBV5-1 and TRBJ2-3; 9 bases align to TRBD1. This CDR3 is built from 16 residues. V trimming: 6 bases; J trimming: 4 bases; junction bases outside the gene matches: 12. Germline values: CDR1 SGHRS, CDR2 YFSETQ. The CDR3 is CASKTGGASVADTQYF. The CDR3 region has the DNA TGCGCCAGCAAAACAGGGGGCGCGTCGGTTGCAGATACGCAGTATTTT. The full variable domain, with the rest looked up from reference TRBV5-1 and TRBJ2-3, is KAGVTQTPRYLIKTRGQQVTLSCSPISGHRSVSWYQQTPGQGLQFLFEYFSETQRNKGNFPGRFSGRQFSNSRSEMNVSTLELGDSALYLCASKTGGASVADTQYFGPGTRLTVL.

This clonotype has a handful of counts. CDR3 sequence (DNA): TGTGCCACCAGCAGAGATGGAAAAGCCTACGAGCAGTACTTC. Amino acid sequence: CATSRDGKAYEQYF. The chain couples TRBV15 to TRBJ2-7; D is unresolved. With 0 bases removed from V and 2 bases from J, the gap between germline ends came to 8 bases. CDR3 size: 14 residues. Germline-derived CDR1 and CDR2 are LNHNV and YYDKDF (reference sequence).

This chain uses TRBV29-1 with TRBJ1-4, with TRBD1 identical over 7 bases. The V gene's germline CDR1 is SQVTM and CDR2 ANQGSEA. The CDR3 covers 15 residues. V lost 6 bases, J lost 4 bases, and 11 bases stayed unmatched. CDR3 loop: CSVSSPGQINEKLFF. The CDR3 DNA is TGCAGCGTCTCAAGTCCGGGACAGATTAATGAAAAACTGTTTTTT.

This clonotype occurred a few times. The rearrangement joins TRBV5-1 to TRBJ2-3; D is perhaps TRBD1 or TRBD2 (5 bases each). The V gene lost 4 bases and the J gene lost 2 bases, with 14 bases spanning the gap. In germline, CDR1 is SGHRS, CDR2 YFSETQ. The CDR3 runs to 15 residues. CDR3 residues: CASSPGTIPTDTQYF. The DNA for the CDR3 is TGCGCCAGCAGCCCAGGGACGATCCCCACAGATACGCAGTATTTT.

V is TRBV28 and J is TRBJ1-6; 7 bases agree with TRBD1. The J segment lost 6 bases and the V segment lost 4 bases, leaving 6 bases of the junction unmatched. The germline CDR1 and CDR2 sequences are MDHEN and SYDVKM. The CDR3 is made up of 15 amino acids. In DNA form, the CDR3 reads TGTGCCAGCAGTTCAACCCGGGACAGTAATTCACCCCTCCACTTT. Protein sequence: CASSSTRDSNSPLHF.

This clonotype was counted between two and nine times. The V gene is TRBV14, the J gene TRBJ2-1; D gene ambiguous. The CDR3 consists of 16 residues. Germline V gene sequence: CDR1 SGHDN, CDR2 FVKESK. V was cut by 2 bases and J by 4 bases, with 15 bases left in between. The CDR3 region has the DNA TGTGCCAGCAGCCAATCCCCCGACGCGCCTTACAATGAGCAGTTCTTC. Protein sequence: CASSQSPDAPYNEQFF.

This clonotype was counted a single time. The chain uses TRBV7-9 and TRBJ1-1; no clear D gene. The CDR3 length is 16 residues. Germline CDR1 and CDR2: SEHNR and FQNEAQ (reference sequence). Trimming removed 1 base at V and 1 base at J, with 13 bases between. The CDR3 here is CASSLGNGEANTEAFF. CDR3 sequence (DNA): TGTGCCAGCAGCTTAGGTAACGGGGAGGCGAACACTGAAGCTTTCTTT.

The CDR3 sequence is CSANTDQGRQFF. DNA for the CDR3: TGCAGTGCTAACACTGACCAGGGGAGGCAGTTCTTC. This sequence joins TRBV20-1 and TRBJ2-1, with D perhaps TRBD1 (6 bases). CDR1 is DFQATT, CDR2 SNEGSKA, per germline (reference sequence). The CDR3 has 12 residues. Trimming left V 4 bases short and J 12 bases short, with 16 bases between.

The chain is built from TRBV6-2 or TRBV6-3 and TRBJ2-7; D gene ambiguous. This CDR3 comprises 12 residues. Looked up from germline, CDR1 is MNHEY and CDR2 is SVGEGT. Trimming left V 4 bases short and J 5 bases short, with 9 bases between. For the CDR3, the DNA is TGTGCCAGCAGTTCTGCAGAACACGAGCAGTACTTC. Translation: CASSSAEHEQYF.

The CDR3 bases are TGTGCCAGCAGTTTATCCTTGGCACCCAAGTATTTT. Its protein product is CASSLSLAPKYF. The chain joins TRBV12-3 or TRBV12-4 to TRBJ2-3; D is unresolved. Between the trimmed V and J ends, which lost 2 bases and 13 bases, there was a span of 13 bases. The length of the CDR3 is 12 residues.

CDR3 region: CAISSGLAGGNEQFF. The CDR3, as DNA: TGTGCCATCAGTAGCGGACTAGCGGGGGGCAATGAGCAGTTCTTC. This chain uses TRBV10-3 with TRBJ2-1; 14 nucleotides agree with TRBD2. The CDR3 contains 15 residues. The V gene's germline CDR1 is ENHRY and CDR2 SYGVKD. The ends lost 5 bases at V and 6 bases at J; junction bases unmatched: 3.

The sample holds a few counts of this clonotype. The chain links TRBV6-2 or TRBV6-3 to TRBJ2-7; the D is unclear. The CDR3 sequence is 14 residues long. Germline values: CDR1 MNHEY, CDR2 SVGEGT. Trimming cost V 2 bases and J 2 bases, with 10 bases left between them. CDR3 protein: CASSYRAEPYEQYF. CDR3 nucleotides: TGTGCCAGCAGTTACCGGGCGGAACCCTACGAGCAGTACTTC.

This clonotype was counted many times. This chain joins TRBV28 and TRBJ2-7; no definite D call. This CDR3 contains 14 residues. Germline CDR1 MDHEN, CDR2 SYDVKM. V was shortened by 5 bases and J by 3 bases, with 14 bases between the two germline ends. In nucleotides, the CDR3 is TGTGCCAGCAGTCCGCGGACGGGTTTCTACGAGCAGTACTTC. It translates to CASSPRTGFYEQYF.

CDR3 coding DNA: TGTGCCAGCAGCCTGACTAGCGGGAGATACGAGCAGTACTTC. This encodes CASSLTSGRYEQYF. The chain has TRBV7-2 and TRBJ2-7, with 12 positions matching TRBD2. CDR1 is SGHTA and CDR2 is FQGNSA in the germline V gene. This CDR3 is built from 14 residues. V shed 5 bases and J 4 bases; nucleotides not matched to a gene: 3.

This clonotype was seen only a few times. The chain uses TRBV5-4 and TRBJ2-5; D possibly uses TRBD1 or TRBD2 (5 bases each). Germline CDR1 and CDR2: SGHNT and YYREEE (reference sequence). The CDR3 spans 14 residues. Trimming took off 1 base at V and 11 bases at J, with 18 bases between the two ends. This chain's CDR3 is CASSLYPIMGEQYF. CDR3 nucleotide sequence: TGTGCCAGCAGCTTGTATCCAATAATGGGGGAGCAGTACTTC.

The chain employs TRBV6-5 and TRBJ1-2; D is uncertain. The germline gives CDR1 MNHEY, CDR2 SVGAGI. V was trimmed by 8 bases and J by 6 bases, leaving 10 bases between them. The CDR3 has 11 residues. The CDR3 reads CASGWGDGYTF. The CDR3 region has the DNA TGTGCCAGCGGATGGGGAGATGGCTACACCTTC.

The sample holds a few counts of this clonotype. This rearrangement joins TRBV24-1 to TRBJ2-6; no reliable D call. Deletions cut 3 bases from V and 2 bases from J, with 10 bases between. CDR1 and CDR2 from the germline V gene are KGHDR and SFDVKD. This CDR3 is 16 amino acids long. The CDR3 protein is CATSDPGLTGANVLTF. CDR3 nucleotide sequence: TGTGCCACCAGTGATCCAGGCCTAACTGGGGCCAACGTCCTGACTTTC.

This chain links TRBV29-1 with TRBJ2-5, with 8 bases fitting TRBD1. The CDR3 length is 15 residues. Losses at the gene ends were 4 bases for V and 3 bases for J; bases not matched to a gene: 10. CDR1 SQVTM and CDR2 ANQGSEA come from the germline V gene. This chain's CDR3 is CSVAAADRVKETQYF. CDR3 bases: TGCAGCGTTGCGGCCGCGGACAGGGTAAAAGAGACCCAGTACTTC.

CDR3 region: CASSLPRGDRGIHQPQHF. CDR3 nucleotides: TGTGCCAGCAGCTTACCGCGTGGGGACAGGGGAATCCATCAGCCCCAGCATTTT. The rearrangement uses TRBV7-2 and TRBJ1-5; 10 bases are a match to TRBD1. The V and J ends lost 2 bases and 5 bases, in that order; junction bases with no gene match: 12. This CDR3 has 18 amino acids. The germline CDR1 and CDR2 sequences are SGHTA and FQGNSA.

CDR3: CASSKASGLSSYNEQFF. The CDR3 DNA sequence: TGCGCCAGCAGCAAGGCGTCAGGGTTGAGCTCCTACAATGAGCAGTTCTTC. V usage is TRBV5-1 and J usage is TRBJ2-1; tentatively, D is TRBD1 (5 bases). CDR3 length: 17 amino acids. Between the trimmed V and J ends, which lost 4 bases and 0 bases, there was a span of 17 bases. CDR1 is SGHRS, CDR2 YFSETQ, per germline.

This clonotype has just a few counts. The genes are TRBV2 and TRBJ2-4, with D perhaps being TRBD1 or TRBD2 (6 bases each). The CDR3 contains 15 residues. Per germline, CDR1 SNHLY and CDR2 FYNNEI. V was clipped by 6 bases and J by 7 bases, with 19 bases between them. CDR3 protein: CASRPTGARGNIQYF. CDR3 sequence (DNA): TGTGCCAGCAGGCCCACGGGGGCGCGAGGGAACATTCAGTACTTC.

The V call is TRBV28, the J call TRBJ2-5, with 8 bases fitting TRBD2. The CDR3 is 15 residues long. The V gene's germline CDR1 is MDHEN and CDR2 SYDVKM. J was trimmed by 4 bases and V by 3 bases; bases with no gene match: 7. The CDR3 DNA is TGTGCCAGCAGTTTGTTTCGGGGGGGTACAGAGACCCAGTACTTC. Residues: CASSLFRGGTETQYF.

This clonotype was found a few times. The chain recombines TRBV5-1 with TRBJ2-1; 8 bases match TRBD2. V shed 1 base, J shed 4 bases, and the junction held 4 bases outside the gene matches. Germline V gene sequence: CDR1 SGHRS, CDR2 YFSETQ. This CDR3 is 15 amino acids long. The chain's CDR3 is CASSLRGGNYNEQFF. CDR3 DNA: TGCGCCAGCAGCTTGCGCGGGGGGAATTACAATGAGCAGTTCTTC.

This clonotype was counted many times. This chain connects TRBV28 to TRBJ2-1; the match to TRBD2 covers 9 bases. With 5 bases clipped from V and 10 bases from J, the junction kept 15 bases outside the gene matches. This CDR3 comprises 16 residues. Germline V gene data show CDR1 as MDHEN and CDR2 as SYDVKM. CDR3 protein: CASSQALAGAREEQFF. CDR3 DNA: TGTGCCAGCAGTCAAGCGTTAGCGGGGGCACGAGAGGAGCAGTTCTTC.

The chain combines TRBV18 with TRBJ2-3, with D perhaps TRBD2 (5 bases). The CDR3 is 15 residues long. Between the trimmed V and J ends, which lost 4 bases and 3 bases, there was a span of 14 bases. Germline V gives CDR1 KGHSH, CDR2 LQKENI. CDR3 sequence: CASSLRDSTTDTQYF. CDR3 DNA: TGTGCCAGCTCACTCCGGGATTCTACGACAGATACGCAGTATTTT.

The rearrangement uses TRBV28 and TRBJ1-2, with a weak D call TRBD1 (5 bases). The germline V gene encodes CDR1 MDHEN and CDR2 SYDVKM. This CDR3 has 14 residues. Trimming stripped 7 bases from V and 7 bases from J, with 19 bases between. CDR3 protein: CASTPGGSSFGYTF. The CDR3 nucleotides are TGTGCCAGCACCCCCGGGGGAAGCTCTTTTGGCTACACCTTC.

This clonotype was counted between two and nine times. The CDR3 protein is CASSCSGYEDGYTF. CDR3 sequence (DNA): TGTGCCAGCAGCTGCTCGGGGTATGAGGATGGCTACACCTTC. The chain has TRBV7-9 and TRBJ1-2, with D unresolved. The germline V gene has CDR1 SEHNR and CDR2 FQNEAQ (reference sequence). Trimming pared 4 bases from V and 6 bases from J, leaving 15 bases between. This CDR3 contains 14 residues.